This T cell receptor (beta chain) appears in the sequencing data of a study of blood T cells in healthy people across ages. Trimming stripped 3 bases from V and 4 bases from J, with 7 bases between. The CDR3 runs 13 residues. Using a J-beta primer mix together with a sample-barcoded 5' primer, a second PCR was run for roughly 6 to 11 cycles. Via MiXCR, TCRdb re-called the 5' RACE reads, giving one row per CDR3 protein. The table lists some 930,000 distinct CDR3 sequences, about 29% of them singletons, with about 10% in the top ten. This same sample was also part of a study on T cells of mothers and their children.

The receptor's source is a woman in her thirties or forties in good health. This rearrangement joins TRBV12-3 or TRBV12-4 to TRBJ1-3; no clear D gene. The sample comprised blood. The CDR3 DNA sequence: TGTGCCAGCAGTTTCTATGTGGGAAACACCATATATTTT. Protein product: CASSFYVGNTIYF.